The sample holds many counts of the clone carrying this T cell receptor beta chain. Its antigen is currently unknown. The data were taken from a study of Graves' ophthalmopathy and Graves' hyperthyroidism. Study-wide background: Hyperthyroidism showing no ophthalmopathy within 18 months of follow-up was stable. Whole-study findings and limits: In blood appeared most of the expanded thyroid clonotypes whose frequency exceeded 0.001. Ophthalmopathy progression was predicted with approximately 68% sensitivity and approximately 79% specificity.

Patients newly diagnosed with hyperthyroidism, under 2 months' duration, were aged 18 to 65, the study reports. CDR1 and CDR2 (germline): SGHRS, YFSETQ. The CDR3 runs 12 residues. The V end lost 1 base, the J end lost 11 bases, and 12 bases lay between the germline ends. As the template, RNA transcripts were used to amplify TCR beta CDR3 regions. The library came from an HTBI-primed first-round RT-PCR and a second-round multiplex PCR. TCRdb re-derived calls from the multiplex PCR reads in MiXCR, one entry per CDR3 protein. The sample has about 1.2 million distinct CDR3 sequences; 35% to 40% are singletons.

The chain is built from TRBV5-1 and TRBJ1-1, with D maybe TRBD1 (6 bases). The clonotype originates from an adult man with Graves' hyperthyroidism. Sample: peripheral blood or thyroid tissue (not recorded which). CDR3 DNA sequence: TGCGCCAGCAGCTTGCAGGGGCGAGTCGCTTTCTTT. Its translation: CASSLQGRVAFF. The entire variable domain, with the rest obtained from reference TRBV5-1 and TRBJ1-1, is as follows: KAGVTQTPRYLIKTRGQQVTLSCSPISGHRSVSWYQQTPGQGLQFLFEYFSETQRNKGNFPGRFSGRQFSNSRSEMNVSTLELGDSALYLCASSLQGRVAFFGQGTRLTVV.